These 28 T cell receptor beta chains were sequenced from one sample in a study of blood T cell repertoires in COVID-19. Clones were sequenced by immunoSEQ multiplex PCR, and TCRdb holds only the in-frame ones, with some missing. The repertoire holds more than 65,000 clones, with more than 75% as singletons. The source material was peripheral blood. The receptors here all came from a human donor in a cohort sampled during active COVID-19.

The rearrangement uses TRBV6-1 and TRBJ1-2; maybe TRBD1 (5 bases). V was trimmed by 3 bases and J by 3 bases, leaving 8 bases between them. Germline CDR1 is MNHNS and CDR2 is SASEGT. This CDR3 is built from 13 residues. CDR3 sequence: CASSETVYYGYTF. The CDR3 region has the DNA TGTGCCAGCAGTGAGACAGTCTACTATGGCTACACCTTC.

The chain links TRBV5-1 to TRBJ2-7; 9 nucleotides line up with TRBD1. CDR1 is SGHRS, CDR2 YFSETQ, per germline. This CDR3 is 14 amino acids long. V was pared by 4 bases and J by 2 bases, with 4 bases of the junction left unmatched. The CDR3: CASSGGQGPYEQYF. The CDR3, as DNA: TGCGCCAGCAGCGGGGGACAGGGCCCCTACGAGCAGTACTTC.

The chain joins TRBV11-2 to TRBJ2-2; possibly TRBD1 for D (5 bases). CDR3 length: 15 amino acids. Germline loops: CDR1 SGHAT, CDR2 FQNNGV. V lost 4 bases, J lost 0 bases, and 9 bases lay in between. The CDR3 bases are TGTGCCAGCAGCTCCCCCAGGGCGAACACCGGGGAGCTGTTTTTT. Its translation is CASSSPRANTGELFF. The whole variable domain, remainder taken from reference TRBV11-2 and TRBJ2-2, is EAGVAQSPRYKIIEKRQSVAFWCNPISGHATLYWYQQILGQGPKLLIQFQNNGVVDDSQLPKDRFSAERLKGVDSTLKIQPAKLEDSAVYLCASSSPRANTGELFFGEGSRLTVL.

The chain uses TRBV4-1 and TRBJ1-1, with D tentatively TRBD1 (5 bases). Per germline, CDR1 MGHRA and CDR2 YSYEKL. This CDR3 spans 16 amino acids. V lost 0 bases and J lost 2, with 13 bases in between. The CDR3 reads CASSQDEARANTEAFF. The CDR3 DNA reads TGCGCCAGCAGCCAAGATGAAGCCAGGGCAAACACTGAAGCTTTCTTT.

The chain combines TRBV20-1 with TRBJ2-7; unclear D gene. Germline CDR1 reads DFQATT; CDR2 reads SNEGSKA (reference sequence). This CDR3 comprises 14 residues. V was shortened by 3 bases and J by 0 bases, with 12 bases between the two germline ends. The CDR3: CSASFLGSSYEQYF. CDR3 coding DNA: TGCAGTGCTAGTTTCTTGGGCAGCTCCTACGAGCAGTACTTC.

The genes are TRBV27 and TRBJ2-7; the match to TRBD1 covers 8 bases. The V and J ends lost 6 bases and 2 bases, in that order; junction bases with no gene match: 12. This CDR3 is built from 16 residues. Germline loops: CDR1 MNHEY, CDR2 SMNVEV (reference sequence). Written as DNA, the CDR3 is TGTGCCAGCAGCTTAATCACAGGGGGTCATCCCTACGAGCAGTACTTC. Amino acids: CASSLITGGHPYEQYF.

This chain joins TRBV7-9 and TRBJ2-7; 12 nucleotides match TRBD2. The V gene end was trimmed by 5 bases and the J gene end by 1 base; junction bases not matched to a gene: 9. CDR3 length: 17 residues. CDR1 and CDR2 from the germline V gene are SEHNR and FQNEAQ (reference sequence). CDR3 sequence reads: CASSAGLAGRRSYEQYF. The CDR3 coding sequence is TGTGCCAGCAGCGCCGGACTAGCGGGACGTCGATCCTACGAGCAGTACTTC.

This chain links TRBV27 with TRBJ1-2; TRBD1 might be the D (6 bases). This CDR3 has 14 residues. The germline V and J ends were trimmed by 3 bases and 8 bases, with 16 bases remaining between them. Germline V gives CDR1 MNHEY, CDR2 SMNVEV (reference sequence). The DNA for the CDR3 is TGTGCCAGCAGTTTTGACAGGAAGCACCCAGGCTACACCTTC. Translating it yields CASSFDRKHPGYTF.

The J gene is TRBJ2-7, the V gene TRBV6-5; 9 bases are shared with TRBD1. This CDR3 has 13 amino acids. V gave up 7 bases and J gave up 4 bases; unmatched junction bases: 5. Germline V gene sequence: CDR1 MNHEY, CDR2 SVGAGI. For the CDR3, the DNA is TGTGCCAGCACGATGACAGGGGGGTACGAGCAGTACTTC. Protein: CASTMTGGYEQYF.

V and J are TRBV19 and TRBJ2-7; 9 bases are a match to TRBD1. Per germline, CDR1 LNHDA and CDR2 SQIVND (reference sequence). This CDR3 spans 13 amino acids. V lost 4 bases, J lost 5 bases, and 3 bases stayed unmatched. The CDR3 DNA sequence: TGTGCCAGTAGTAAATGGACAGGGGACGAGCAGTACTTC. Residues: CASSKWTGDEQYF.

The count of this clone is one. CDR3 coding DNA: TGTGCCAGCAGCTTAGTACCCATGAGCTACGAGCAGTACTTC. Translating gives CASSLVPMSYEQYF. The J gene is TRBJ2-7, the V gene TRBV7-2; D gene ambiguous. V lost 1 base and J 3 bases, leaving 10 bases between the germline ends. The CDR3 has 14 residues. Per germline, CDR1 SGHTA and CDR2 FQGNSA.

The chain couples TRBV6-2 or TRBV6-3 to TRBJ2-5, with D unclear. The CDR3 runs 14 residues. Trimming pared 5 bases from V and 2 bases from J, leaving 12 bases between. CDR1 is MNHEY, CDR2 SVGEGT, per germline. CDR3 sequence: CASSHYEAQETQYF. Written as DNA, the CDR3 is TGTGCCAGCAGTCACTATGAAGCTCAAGAGACCCAGTACTTC.

This clone was recorded once. The CDR3 sequence: CSVEDPEKGYEQYF. CDR3 coding DNA: TGCAGCGTTGAAGACCCCGAGAAGGGGTACGAGCAGTACTTC. V is TRBV29-1 and J is TRBJ2-7; maybe TRBD1 (5 bases). V lost 0 bases and J 4 bases, leaving 13 bases between the germline ends. CDR1 and CDR2 (germline): SQVTM, ANQGSEA. This CDR3 spans 14 amino acids.

The chain joins TRBV24-1 to TRBJ2-7; D perhaps matches TRBD1 (5 bases). The CDR3 runs to 14 residues. V lost 2 bases and J lost 3, with 10 bases in between. Germline V lookup: CDR1 KGHDR, CDR2 SFDVKD. The CDR3 DNA reads as TGTGCCACCAGTGATTGGGGCGTCCTCTACGAGCAGTACTTC. Amino acid sequence: CATSDWGVLYEQYF.

The chain combines TRBV27 with TRBJ1-5, with 9 bases fitting TRBD1. CDR3 length equals 15 residues. The V gene end was trimmed by 6 bases and the J gene end by 2 bases; junction bases not matched to a gene: 5. Looked up from germline, CDR1 is MNHEY and CDR2 is SMNVEV (reference sequence). The DNA of the CDR3 is TGTGCCAGCAGGGACAGGGGATATGGCAATCAGCCCCAGCATTTT. Translated: CASRDRGYGNQPQHF.

The chain is built from TRBV30 and TRBJ1-1, with D hard to call. CDR3 length: 11 amino acids. Germline assignment: CDR1 GTSNPN and CDR2 SVGIG (reference sequence). V shed 5 bases and J shed 4 bases, with 8 bases lying between them. CDR3 protein: CAWCSGTEAFF. CDR3 coding DNA: TGTGCCTGGTGTAGCGGCACTGAAGCTTTCTTT.

The V call is TRBV27, the J call TRBJ2-5, with 12 nucleotides matching TRBD1. The CDR3 has 19 residues. CDR1 and CDR2 (germline): MNHEY, SMNVEV (reference sequence). After removal of 4 bases from V and 4 bases from J, the junction contained 16 bases not matched to a gene. This CDR3 is CASSSHRDRGRGPPETQYF. Written as DNA, the CDR3 is TGTGCCAGCAGTTCACACCGGGACAGGGGGCGAGGTCCCCCAGAGACCCAGTACTTC.

The chain is built from TRBV27 and TRBJ1-2; the match to TRBD1 covers 8 bases. This CDR3 is 14 amino acids long. CDR1 and CDR2 from the germline V gene are MNHEY and SMNVEV (reference sequence). Losses at the gene ends were 6 bases for V and 3 bases for J; bases not matched to a gene: 6. The CDR3 here is CASRKVDRDYGYTF. In nucleotides, the CDR3 is TGTGCCAGCAGAAAGGTGGACAGGGACTATGGCTACACCTTC.

This sequence joins TRBV5-6 and TRBJ2-7; 9 bases match TRBD1. V was clipped by 2 bases and J by 3 bases; unmatched bases: 6. CDR1 and CDR2 (germline): SGHDT, YYEEEE. The CDR3 loop spans 15 amino acids. CDR3 protein: CASSFNPGQGYEQYF. For the CDR3, the DNA is TGTGCCAGCAGCTTCAATCCGGGACAGGGCTACGAGCAGTACTTC. Filled out from reference TRBV5-6 and TRBJ2-7, the complete variable domain reads DAGVTQSPTHLIKTRGQQVTLRCSPKSGHDTVSWYQQALGQGPQFIFQYYEEEERQRGNFPDRFSGHQFPNYSSELNVNALLLGDSALYLCASSFNPGQGYEQYFGPGTRLTVT.

The genes are TRBV6-5 and TRBJ2-7, with 7 bases lining up with TRBD1. CDR3 length: 13 amino acids. V shed 10 bases, J shed 2 bases, and the junction held 8 bases outside the gene matches. Germline CDR1 is MNHEY and CDR2 is SVGAGI. CDR3 nucleotides: TGTGCCACCCACCACAGGGGCGCCTACGAGCAGTACTTC. Protein sequence: CATHHRGAYEQYF.

The chain is built from TRBV11-2 and TRBJ2-7, with TRBD2 matching 8 bases. Germline V lookup: CDR1 SGHAT, CDR2 FQNNGV. The CDR3 is 13 amino acids. V gave up 8 bases and J gave up 6 bases; unmatched junction bases: 9. Here the CDR3 reads CASRGGTDREQYF. The CDR3 coding sequence is TGTGCCAGCCGGGGGGGGACCGACCGCGAGCAGTACTTC.

This clone occurred once. The chain has TRBV5-6 and TRBJ1-2; the D is unclear. Germline-derived CDR1 and CDR2 are SGHDT and YYEEEE. The V end was cut by 4 bases, the J end by 1 base, with 8 bases between. The CDR3 sequence is 13 residues long. The CDR3 region is CASSERSNYGYTF. The CDR3 DNA reads TGTGCCAGCAGCGAAAGGAGTAACTATGGCTACACCTTC. The whole variable domain, filled in from reference TRBV5-6 and TRBJ1-2, reads DAGVTQSPTHLIKTRGQQVTLRCSPKSGHDTVSWYQQALGQGPQFIFQYYEEEERQRGNFPDRFSGHQFPNYSSELNVNALLLGDSALYLCASSERSNYGYTFGSGTRLTVV.

This clone is a singleton in its sample. The V call is TRBV5-1, the J call TRBJ1-1; unclear D gene. Trimming took 4 bases from V and 5 from J, leaving 15 bases between them. Looked up from germline, CDR1 is SGHRS and CDR2 is YFSETQ. This CDR3 is 14 amino acids long. CDR3 nucleotide sequence: TGCGCCAGCAGCCCGATCTTCGGGGAAACTGAAGCTTTCTTT. Its translation: CASSPIFGETEAFF.

This chain joins TRBV30 and TRBJ2-7; D possibly corresponds to TRBD2 (6 bases). The V gene lost 1 base and the J gene lost 2 bases, with 12 bases spanning the gap. The CDR3 extends over 14 amino acids. Germline V gene lookup returns CDR1 GTSNPN and CDR2 SVGIG (reference sequence). CDR3 nucleotide sequence: TGTGCCTGGAGTGCCTCCGGGACTGCCTACGAGCAGTACTTC. Translated: CAWSASGTAYEQYF.

As to this clone: Other DNA sequences in this specimen translate into the identical CDR3. The chain joins TRBV12-3 or TRBV12-4 to TRBJ2-7; no clear D gene. This CDR3 is built from 11 residues. V lost 6 bases to trimming and J lost 3 bases, with 6 bases between them. CDR3 protein: CASSLLYEQYF. Here the CDR3 DNA reads TGTGCCAGCAGCCTACTCTACGAGCAGTACTTC.

The chain joins TRBV5-5 to TRBJ2-5; D is perhaps TRBD1 (6 bases). Trimming removed 4 bases from V and 2 bases from J, with 12 bases in between. Per the germline V gene, CDR1 is SGHKS and CDR2 is YYEKEE (reference sequence). The CDR3 length is 14 residues. The CDR3 sequence is CASSAGTSQETQYF. For the CDR3, the DNA is TGTGCCAGCAGCGCCGGGACATCGCAAGAGACCCAGTACTTC.

The sample holds one count of this clone. This rearrangement joins TRBV12-3 or TRBV12-4 to TRBJ2-7, with 7 bases identical to TRBD1. CDR3 length: 13 residues. V was pared by 2 bases and J by 6 bases, with 4 bases of the junction left unmatched. This CDR3 is CASSLQGVGEQYF. The CDR3 nucleotides are TGTGCCAGCAGTTTACAGGGGGTCGGCGAGCAGTACTTC.

The chain combines TRBV5-1 with TRBJ2-7, with D possibly matching TRBD1 (6 bases). Germline V gives CDR1 SGHRS, CDR2 YFSETQ. Trimming pared 4 bases from V and 6 bases from J, leaving 20 bases between. The length of the CDR3 is 15 residues. CDR3 loop: CASSPPTGRVGEQYF. The CDR3 nucleotides are TGCGCCAGCAGCCCCCCGACAGGTAGGGTTGGCGAGCAGTACTTC.